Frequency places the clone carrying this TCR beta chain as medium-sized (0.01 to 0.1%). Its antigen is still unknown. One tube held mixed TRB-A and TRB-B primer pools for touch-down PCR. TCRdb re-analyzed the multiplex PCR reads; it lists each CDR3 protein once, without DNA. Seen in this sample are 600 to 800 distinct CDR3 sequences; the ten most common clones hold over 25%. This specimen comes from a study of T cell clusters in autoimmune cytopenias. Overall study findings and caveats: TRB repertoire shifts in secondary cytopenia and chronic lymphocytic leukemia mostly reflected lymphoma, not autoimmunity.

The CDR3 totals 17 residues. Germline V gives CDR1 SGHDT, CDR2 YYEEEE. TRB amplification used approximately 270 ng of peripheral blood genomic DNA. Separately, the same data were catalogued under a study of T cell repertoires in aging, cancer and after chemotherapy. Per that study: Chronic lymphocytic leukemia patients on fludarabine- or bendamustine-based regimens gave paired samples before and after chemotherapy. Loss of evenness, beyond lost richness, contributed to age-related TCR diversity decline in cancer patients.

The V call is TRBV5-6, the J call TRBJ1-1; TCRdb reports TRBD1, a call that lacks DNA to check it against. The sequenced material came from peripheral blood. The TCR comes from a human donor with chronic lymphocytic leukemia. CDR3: CASSLGSTGTMNTEAFF.